A selection of T cell receptor beta chains follows, all from one sample in a study of blood T cell repertoires in COVID-19. Clones were sequenced by immunoSEQ multiplex PCR, and TCRdb holds only the in-frame ones, with some missing. The sample includes some 240,000 clones, approximately 78% of them seen just once. The sample was peripheral blood. The source of these receptors is a woman in her 70s with COVID-19, enrolled during active disease. Both conserved end residues are part of each CDR3. The order of the fields is V gene, D gene, J gene, clone size, CDR3 DNA, CDR3 protein. A D gene is named only where the DNA matches it firmly. The size of a clone is reported for some rows only, either as once, few or many, or as a class for expanded clones.

>TRBV2|.|TRBJ1-2|few
TGTGCCAGCCTCCCAAGGGCAGGGCCCAATGGCTACACCTTC
CASLPRAGPNGYTF
>TRBV5-6|TRBD1|TRBJ1-1|.
TGTGCCAGCAGCAGGGGACAGGGAAGAGGGCCTGAAGCTTTCTTT
CASSRGQGRGPEAFF
>TRBV10-2|.|TRBJ2-7|.
TGCGCCAGCTCCCTGGGGGCGGCTTCCTACGAGCAGTACTTC
CASSLGAASYEQYF
>TRBV4-3|.|TRBJ1-1|.
TGCGCCAGCAGCCAAGATCACGGGGGCACTGAAGCTTTCTTT
CASSQDHGGTEAFF
>TRBV7-9|.|TRBJ1-3|few
TGTGCCAGCAGCCCCCCCGGGTTGAAACGGAACACCATATATTTT
CASSPPGLKRNTIYF
>TRBV7-9|.|TRBJ1-6|.
TGTGCCAGCAGCCCCCGACAGCTTTATAATTCACCCCTCCACTTT
CASSPRQLYNSPLHF
>TRBV3-1/TRBV3-2|.|TRBJ1-1|.
TGTGCCAGCAGCGGAGACAGAAACACTGAAGCTTTCTTT
CASSGDRNTEAFF
>TRBV7-9|.|TRBJ2-1|once
TGTGCCTCCAGGGAGAGCGGAGGGTCCAATGAGCAGTTCTTC
CASRESGGSNEQFF
>TRBV27|TRBD1|TRBJ2-7|.
TGTGCCAGCAGTGTCCAGATACCCGGGACAGTCTTCTACGAGCAGTACTTC
CASSVQIPGTVFYEQYF
>TRBV5-3|TRBD1|TRBJ1-2|.
TGTGCCAGAAGCGCGGAGCAGGGGGAAGGTGGCTACACCTTC
CARSAEQGEGGYTF
>TRBV19|.|TRBJ1-3|.
TGTGCCAGTAGTACCGAGATCTCTGGAAACACCATATATTTT
CASSTEISGNTIYF
>TRBV9|TRBD1|TRBJ2-2|.
TGTGCCAGCAGCGTTGGGGACAGGAACACCGGGGAGCTGTTTTTT
CASSVGDRNTGELFF
>TRBV28|TRBD1|TRBJ1-4|.
TGTGCCAGCACCCAATCGGACAGGCATGAAAAACTGTTTTTT
CASTQSDRHEKLFF
>TRBV19|.|TRBJ1-1|.
TGTGCCAGTAGTAGCCGGGACACAGGGAAAGCTTTCTTT
CASSSRDTGKAFF
>TRBV27|TRBD1|TRBJ2-2|.
TGTGCCAGCAGTAAGGGACAGCAGAACACCGGGGAGCTGTTTTTT
CASSKGQQNTGELFF
>TRBV5-1|.|TRBJ1-1|many
TGCGCCAGCAGCTTGTGGGGGGATAACACTGAAGCTTTCTTT
CASSLWGDNTEAFF
>TRBV4-1|.|TRBJ2-7|once
TGCGCCAGCAGCCCCTATGGGTCCGCGGACTACGAGCAGTACTTC
CASSPYGSADYEQYF
>TRBV18|.|TRBJ1-1|.
TGTGCCAGCTCACCACCGTTGGGGGCCAGTGAAGCTTTCTTT
CASSPPLGASEAFF
>TRBV6-5|.|TRBJ2-5|.
TGTGCCGTACAATCGGGCGGGGCCGTGGAGACCCAGTACTTC
CAVQSGGAVETQYF
>TRBV6-1|TRBD1|TRBJ1-2|.
TGTGCCAGCAGTGCCCCGAGTAGGGGGCGAGACTATGGCTACACCTTC
CASSAPSRGRDYGYTF
>TRBV9|TRBD1|TRBJ1-4|.
TGTGCCAGCAGCGTGGGACAGAACCCTGAAAAACTGTTTTTT
CASSVGQNPEKLFF
>TRBV6-5|TRBD1|TRBJ1-5|.
TGTGCCAGCAGACGCCGGGACAGTAATCAGCCCCAGCATTTT
CASRRRDSNQPQHF
>TRBV29-1|TRBD1|TRBJ2-2|few
TGCAGCGCCACTTCCGGGACCCAGGGGGCCGGGGAGCTGTTTTTT
CSATSGTQGAGELFF
>TRBV10-3|TRBD1|TRBJ2-3|few
TGTGCCATCAGTACGGGACAGGCCCTTAGCACAGATACGCAGTATTTT
CAISTGQALSTDTQYF
>TRBV28|TRBD2|TRBJ2-5|.
TGTGCCAGCAGTTTACGGGGGGGTCCGGGGACCCAGTACTTC
CASSLRGGPGTQYF
>TRBV19|.|TRBJ1-4|.
TGTGCCAGTAGTCCAGGACAGACAACTAATGAAAAACTGTTTTTT
CASSPGQTTNEKLFF
>TRBV11-2|TRBD1|TRBJ2-1|.
TGTGCCAGCAGCTTAGGTACGGACAGGGGGCTCTCCTACAATGAGCAGTTCTTC
CASSLGTDRGLSYNEQFF
>TRBV19|TRBD1|TRBJ2-1|once
TGTGCCAGTAGGTTGGGAGGACAGGGAACTGAGCAGTTCTTC
CASRLGGQGTEQFF
>TRBV12-3/TRBV12-4|.|TRBJ2-1|.
TGTGCCAGCAGTTTAACTAGCAATGAGCAGTTCTTC
CASSLTSNEQFF
>TRBV12-3/TRBV12-4|.|TRBJ1-2|.
TGTGCCAGCAGTTTCTCCTATACGGGCTACACCTTC
CASSFSYTGYTF
>TRBV30|.|TRBJ1-6|.
TGTGCCTGGAGTGTCAGACGGGGAGTGGGGTCACCCCTCCACTTT
CAWSVRRGVGSPLHF
>TRBV10-1|TRBD1|TRBJ2-7|.
TGCGCCAGCAGTCTCGGAAAGGACAGGTCCTCCTACGAGCAGTACTTC
CASSLGKDRSSYEQYF
>TRBV7-2|.|TRBJ1-3|.
TGTGCCAGCAGCTCCTTACAGGGAGGGGGAAACACCATATATTTT
CASSSLQGGGNTIYF
>TRBV29-1|TRBD2|TRBJ2-2|.
TGCAGCGTCCTCGGACTAGCGGGCAACACCGGGGAGCTGTTTTTT
CSVLGLAGNTGELFF
>TRBV6-1|TRBD1|TRBJ2-5|few
TGTGCCAGCAGTGTTAAACCGGGACAGGGAGGGGAGACCCAGTACTTC
CASSVKPGQGGETQYF
>TRBV3-1/TRBV3-2|.|TRBJ1-2|few
TGTGCCAGCAGCCAAGCCGATGGCGGCTACACCTTC
CASSQADGGYTF
>TRBV5-1|TRBD2|TRBJ2-2|.
TGCGCCAGCAGCTTGGTTAGCGGGAGTAGTGTCACCGGGGAGCTGTTTTTT
CASSLVSGSSVTGELFF
>TRBV7-2|.|TRBJ1-4|.
TGTGCCAGCAGCTTACAGGGTAGCCCGAAAAAACTGTTTTTT
CASSLQGSPKKLFF
>TRBV5-1|.|TRBJ2-5|.
TGCGCCAGCAGCACTGGACAAAACCTCCAAGAGACCCAGTACTTC
CASSTGQNLQETQYF
>TRBV28|.|TRBJ2-7|.
TGTGCCAGCAGTTTGACAGGCTCCTACGAGCAGTACTTC
CASSLTGSYEQYF
>TRBV4-3|.|TRBJ1-2|few
TGCGCCAGCAGCCAAGAAAGGGGGAAGGGCTATGGCTACACCTTC
CASSQERGKGYGYTF
>TRBV19|TRBD2|TRBJ2-2|.
TGTGCCAGTAGGGACACTAGCGGGGGGACCGGGGAGCTGTTTTTT
CASRDTSGGTGELFF
>TRBV20-1|.|TRBJ2-5|.
TGCAGTGCTAGTCGGACAGACCAAGAGACCCAGTACTTC
CSASRTDQETQYF
>TRBV29-1|.|TRBJ2-1|.
TGCAGCGTTGATCTTGGCGGGGGCCCCTACAATGAGCAGTTCTTC
CSVDLGGGPYNEQFF
>TRBV6-2/TRBV6-3|.|TRBJ1-5|.
TGTGCCAGCAGTTACGAGGGCAATCCGAATCAGCCCCAGCATTTT
CASSYEGNPNQPQHF
>TRBV30|TRBD1|TRBJ2-5|.
TGTGCCTGGAGCGTAAGCCGCAACAGGGGATCTACGTGGGAGACCCAGTACTTC
CAWSVSRNRGSTWETQYF